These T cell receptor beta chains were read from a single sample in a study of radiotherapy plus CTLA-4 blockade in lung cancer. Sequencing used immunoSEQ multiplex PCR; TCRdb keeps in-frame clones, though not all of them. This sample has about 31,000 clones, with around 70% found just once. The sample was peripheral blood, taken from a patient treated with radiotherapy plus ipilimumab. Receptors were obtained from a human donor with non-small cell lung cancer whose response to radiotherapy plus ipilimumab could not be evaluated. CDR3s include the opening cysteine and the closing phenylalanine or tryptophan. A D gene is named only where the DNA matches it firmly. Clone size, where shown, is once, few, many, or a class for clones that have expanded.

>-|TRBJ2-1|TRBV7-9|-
TGTGCCAGCAGCGGGGACTCGACTGGGTACAATGAGCAGTTCTTC
CASSGDSTGYNEQFF
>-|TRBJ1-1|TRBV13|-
TGTGCCAGCAGCGCCGACGGGGTACGGCGTGCGGGTATGAACACTGAAGCTTTCTTT
CASSADGVRRAGMNTEAFF
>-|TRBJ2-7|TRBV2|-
TGTGCCAGCAGTCCTAGCGAAACCTACGAGCAGTACTTC
CASSPSETYEQYF
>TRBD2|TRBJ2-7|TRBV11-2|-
TGTGCCAGCAGCTTAGATACGGGGAGGGTCCCTGGCGAGCAGTACTTC
CASSLDTGRVPGEQYF
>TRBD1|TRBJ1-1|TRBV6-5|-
TGTGCCAGCAGAAGGGACAGGTCCGACACTGAAGCTTTCTTT
CASRRDRSDTEAFF
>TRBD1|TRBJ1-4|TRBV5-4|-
TGTGCCAGCAGCACGGACAGGGTGGGTGAAAAACTGTTTTTT
CASSTDRVGEKLFF
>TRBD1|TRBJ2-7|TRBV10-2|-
TGCGCCAGCAGCGAACACAGGGGCTCGAGTACCTACGAGCAGTACTTC
CASSEHRGSSTYEQYF
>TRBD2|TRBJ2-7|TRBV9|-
TGTGCCAGCAGCGTAGCCGGCGGGGGCTACGAGCAGTACTTC
CASSVAGGGYEQYF
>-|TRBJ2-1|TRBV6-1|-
TGTGCCAGCAGTGTGACAGCTTACAATGAGCAGTTCTTC
CASSVTAYNEQFF
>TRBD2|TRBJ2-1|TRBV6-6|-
TGTGCCAGCAGCCGACTCGGACTAGCGGGTTGGTTCTTC
CASSRLGLAGWFF
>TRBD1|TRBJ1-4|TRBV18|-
TGTGCCAGCTCACCAGGGACAGCTCAAAGTAATGAAAAACTGTTTTTT
CASSPGTAQSNEKLFF
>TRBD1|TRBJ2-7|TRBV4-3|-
TGCGCCAGCAGCCCGAGACAGGGGGCAGCATTTCAGTACTTC
CASSPRQGAAFQYF
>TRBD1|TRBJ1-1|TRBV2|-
TGTGCCAGCAGTAAACAGGGGATTCGGAACACTGAAGCTTTCTTT
CASSKQGIRNTEAFF
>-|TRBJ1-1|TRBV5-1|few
TGCGCCAGCAGCTTATCACAGATGAACACTGAAGCTTTCTTT
CASSLSQMNTEAFF
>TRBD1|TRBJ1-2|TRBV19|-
TGTGCCAGTAGTTTAAGCGGACAGGGCGGATTTGGCTACACCTTC
CASSLSGQGGFGYTF
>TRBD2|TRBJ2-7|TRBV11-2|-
TGTGCCAGCAGCCCCGGACTAGCCTACGAGCAGTACTTC
CASSPGLAYEQYF
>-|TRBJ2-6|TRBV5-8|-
TGTGCCAGCAGCTTGGGTGGCCCTGGGGCCAACGTCCTGACTTTC
CASSLGGPGANVLTF
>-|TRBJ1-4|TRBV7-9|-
TGTGCCAGCAGCTTACTACTCGGGGCAACTAATGAAAAACTGTTTTTT
CASSLLLGATNEKLFF
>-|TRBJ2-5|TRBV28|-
TGTGCCAGCACCCTCAGAGGGGAGACCCAGTACTTC
CASTLRGETQYF
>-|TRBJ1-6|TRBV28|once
TGTGCCAGCAACCCAGGGAACAGAAATAATTCACCCCTCCACTTT
CASNPGNRNNSPLHF
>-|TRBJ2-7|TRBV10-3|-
TGTGCCAGCAGGGACGGGAGCTCCTACGAGCAGTACTTC
CASRDGSSYEQYF
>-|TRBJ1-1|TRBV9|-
TGTGCCAGCAGTCTCCTTGAACGAGGGAACCCAGCTTTCTTT
CASSLLERGNPAFF
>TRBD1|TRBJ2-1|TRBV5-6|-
TGTGCCAGCAGCCCCGGAGATGGGGACAGGGGGCGGAATGAGCAGTTCTTC
CASSPGDGDRGRNEQFF